This T cell receptor (beta chain) appears in the sequencing data of a study of neoadjuvant anti-PD-1 for oral cavity cancer. In the study overall: Patients without progression received a fourth nivolumab dose around day 43, then surgical resection on days 50-56. Points from the study as a whole: PBMC Gini-index clonality exceeded responders' in non-responders post-nivolumab.

These oral cavity squamous cell carcinomas were HPV-negative and locally advanced. As concerns this clone: As yet, its antigen is unknown.

Six replicates per PBMC sample, mostly from 400 to 500 ng of genomic DNA. Using immunoSEQ multiplex PCR, the repertoire was profiled, and TCRdb retains in-frame clones only, with some absent. The sample includes 55,000 to 80,000 clones, around four fifths seen only once; the top ten take more than 3%. The receptor's source is a person aged 35-79 years with oral cavity squamous cell carcinoma. The input for sequencing was PBMCs, taken before nivolumab (anti-PD-1) treatment.

The CDR3 sequence: CASSLDGTIGNTIYF. CDR3 bases: TGTGCCAGCAGCTTAGACGGGACAATCGGAAACACCATATATTTT. This rearrangement joins TRBV7-6 to TRBJ1-3, with a tentative D call TRBD1 (6 bases). V lost 1 base to trimming and J lost 4 bases, with 11 bases between them. Looked up from germline, CDR1 is SGHVS and CDR2 is FNYEAQ. The CDR3 contains 15 residues.